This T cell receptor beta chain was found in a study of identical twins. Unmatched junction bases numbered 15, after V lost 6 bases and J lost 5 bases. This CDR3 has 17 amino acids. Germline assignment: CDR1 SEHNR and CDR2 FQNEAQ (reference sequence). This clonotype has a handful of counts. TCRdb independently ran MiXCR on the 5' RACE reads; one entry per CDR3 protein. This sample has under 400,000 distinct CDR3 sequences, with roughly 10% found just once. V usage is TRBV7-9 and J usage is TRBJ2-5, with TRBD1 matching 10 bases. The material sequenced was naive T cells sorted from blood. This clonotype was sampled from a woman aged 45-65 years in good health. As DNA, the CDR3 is TGTGCCAGCAGTTACCCGGGACAGGGGTTGACGAGGGAGACCCAGTACTTC. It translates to CASSYPGQGLTRETQYF.